This T cell receptor (beta chain) is drawn from a study of CD8 T cells in ankylosing spondylitis (dated by TCRdb to about 2017). At the level of the whole study: The study profiled T cell receptor beta repertoires in healthy donors and ankylosing spondylitis patients to find disease-linked TCR variants. Samples of peripheral blood were taken, and for ankylosing spondylitis patients, synovial fluid was collected as well. The full study cohort comprised 25 or so ankylosing spondylitis patients and roughly 100 healthy donors. Results and caveats for the whole study, not just this receptor: According to the report, matched synovial fluid samples from ankylosing spondylitis patients were significantly enriched for the disease-linked clones. Some of the motif variants had been reported before in the synovial fluid and blood of reactive arthritis patients, a finding that suggests common disease-initiation mechanisms. Blood from ankylosing spondylitis patients appeared to be characterized by a TCR beta motif made up of about 8 highly homologous amino acid variants. A CD8+ phenotype was shown by the disease-linked clones, which were found at relatively low frequencies in peripheral blood.

Sequencing was carried out with an Illumina HiSeq 2500. Quantitative 5'-RACE with molecular barcodes was used to prepare TCR beta libraries. The authors processed their data as follows. A new computational method based on a probabilistic model of VDJ rearrangement was used to identify disease-linked TCR variants. TCRdb took the public reads, trimmed them with fastp at Q25, ran MiXCR for clone calling and kept in-frame beta chains. CDR3 protein sequences are deduplicated, and each keeps its most common genes and DNA. The V and J calls here are based on TCRdb, not the publication. A total of 150,000 or so distinct CDR3 sequences appear in this sample, around 20% of them only once. Approximately 7.6% of the sample is in the top ten clones. In the case of this clonotype: The antigen it binds to is not known. No base quality values were provided; no much bigger clone lies one nucleotide off.

Trimming takes 3 bases from V and 0 bases from J, and the germline ends sit 12 bases apart. CDR1 and CDR2, per the germline V gene, are KGHSH and LQKENI. CDR3 length: 16 amino acids, cysteine to phenylalanine. Only the CDR3 DNA is retained, 48 bases long and in frame from the first base. In this chain, TRBV18 is recombined with TRBJ1-5; the D gene assignment is ambiguous. This clonotype was obtained from a male donor with ankylosing spondylitis or in good health (not recorded which). The sequencing input was blood, either unsorted or a sorted T cell fraction (not recorded which). Here the CDR3 is given as CASSPNGINSNQPQHF. The nucleotides read TGTGCCAGCTCACCTAACGGAATTAATAGCAATCAGCCCCAGCATTTT.